This entry is about one TCR beta chain. What it recognizes is unknown. One entry per CDR3 protein results from TCRdb running MiXCR on the reads. Of 250,000 to 300,000 distinct CDR3 sequences listed, approximately 22% are singletons. These data originate in a study of T cell repertoires in cytomegalovirus infection. Study-level information: HLA-C-restricted CMV epitopes, recently identified, and well-studied HLA-B-restricted ones were used by the study. Public TCR beta signatures were indicative of both CMV infection and a matching HLA type. The study, taken as a whole, reports: In two of eight donors, the top clonotype was HLA-C-restricted CMV-specific. Summed public TCR beta family frequency identified CMV carriers bearing the relevant HLA.

V lost 5 bases, J lost 8 bases, and 5 bases stayed unmatched. Germline V gene data show CDR1 as SGHRS and CDR2 as YFSETQ. This CDR3 contains 13 residues. The chain is built from TRBV5-1 and TRBJ2-1; 9 nucleotides match TRBD2. Sequenced here: cultured PBMCs, sampled from culture after CMV antigen stimulation. This receptor was identified in a human donor in good health (CMV status not recorded). Some clones in this sample may be carry-over from other donors' samples. DNA of the CDR3: TGCGCCAGCAGAGGGGAGCGGGAGGATGAGCAGTTCTTC. Translated: CASRGEREDEQFF.